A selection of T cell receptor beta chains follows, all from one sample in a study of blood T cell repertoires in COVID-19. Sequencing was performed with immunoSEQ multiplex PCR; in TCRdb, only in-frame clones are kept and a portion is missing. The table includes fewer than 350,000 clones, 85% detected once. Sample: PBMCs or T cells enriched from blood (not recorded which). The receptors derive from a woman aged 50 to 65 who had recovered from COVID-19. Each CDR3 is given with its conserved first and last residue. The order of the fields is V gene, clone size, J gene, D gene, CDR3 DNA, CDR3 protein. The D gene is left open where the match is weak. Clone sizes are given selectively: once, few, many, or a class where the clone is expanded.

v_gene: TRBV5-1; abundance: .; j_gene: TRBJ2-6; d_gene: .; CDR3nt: TGCGCCAGCAGCTTGGGACTATACTCTGGGGCCAACGTCCTGACTTTC; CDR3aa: CASSLGLYSGANVLTF
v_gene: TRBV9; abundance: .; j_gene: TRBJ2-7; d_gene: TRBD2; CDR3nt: TGTGCCAGCAGCTCTAGCGGGAGGGTCTACGAGCAGTACTTC; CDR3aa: CASSSSGRVYEQYF
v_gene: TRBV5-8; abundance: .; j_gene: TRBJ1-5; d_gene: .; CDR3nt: TGTGCCAGCAGCATCACAGGAGACGGTCAGCCCCAGCATTTT; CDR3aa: CASSITGDGQPQHF
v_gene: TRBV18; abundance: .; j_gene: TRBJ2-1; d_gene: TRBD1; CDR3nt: TGTGCCAGCTCACCCGCCGGGACAGGGGGTGAGCAGTTCTTC; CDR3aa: CASSPAGTGGEQFF
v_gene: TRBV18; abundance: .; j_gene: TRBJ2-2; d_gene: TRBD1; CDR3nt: TGTGCCAGCTCACCATTTCCCCCCGGGACAGGAGCCACCGGGGAGCTGTTTTTT; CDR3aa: CASSPFPPGTGATGELFF
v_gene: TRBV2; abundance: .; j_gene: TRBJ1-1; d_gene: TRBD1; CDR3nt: TGTGCCAGCAGAGACAGGGGCGTCAACACTGAAGCTTTCTTT; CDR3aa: CASRDRGVNTEAFF
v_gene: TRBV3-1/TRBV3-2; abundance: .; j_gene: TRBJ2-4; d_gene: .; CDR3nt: TGTGCCAGCAGCCAAAGTGGTGGCAGGATCAACATTCAGTACTTC; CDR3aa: CASSQSGGRINIQYF
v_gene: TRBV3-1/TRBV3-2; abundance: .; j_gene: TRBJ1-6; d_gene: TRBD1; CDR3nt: TGTGCCAGCAGCCAAGGCGACAGGGATTCACCCCTCCACTTT; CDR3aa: CASSQGDRDSPLHF
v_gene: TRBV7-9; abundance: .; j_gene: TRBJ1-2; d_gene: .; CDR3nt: TGTGCCAGCAGCTCCACGGGGGTCTCTTATGGCTACACCTTC; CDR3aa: CASSSTGVSYGYTF
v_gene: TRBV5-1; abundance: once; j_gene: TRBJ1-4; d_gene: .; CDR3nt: TGCGCCAGCAGCTTGCTGGGGGGGCGGCAAACTAATGAAAAACTGTTTTTT; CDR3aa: CASSLLGGRQTNEKLFF
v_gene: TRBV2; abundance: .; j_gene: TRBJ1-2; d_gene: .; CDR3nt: TGTGCCAGCATACCCCAAAGGGGCGTTAACTATGGCTACACCTTC; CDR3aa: CASIPQRGVNYGYTF
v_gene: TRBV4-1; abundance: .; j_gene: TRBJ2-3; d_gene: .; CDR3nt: TGCGCCAGCAGCCAGCAAGCGGTTCATGGCACAGATACGCAGTATTTT; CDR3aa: CASSQQAVHGTDTQYF
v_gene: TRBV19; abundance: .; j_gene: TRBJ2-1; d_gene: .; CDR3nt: TGTGCCAGTAGTCTCCGGGACTCCGTCTACAATGAGCAGTTCTTC; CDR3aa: CASSLRDSVYNEQFF
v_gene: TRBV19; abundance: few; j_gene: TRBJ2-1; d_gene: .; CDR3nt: TGTGCCAGTAGTATGTCCCCCGCCACATCCTACAATGAGCAGTTCTTC; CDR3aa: CASSMSPATSYNEQFF
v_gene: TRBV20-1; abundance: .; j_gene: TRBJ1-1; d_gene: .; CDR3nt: TGCAGTGCTCCCCTCCGGGTGATAGCTTTCTTT; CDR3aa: CSAPLRVIAFF
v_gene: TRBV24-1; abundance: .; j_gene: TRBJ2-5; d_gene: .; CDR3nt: TGTGCCATCGCCCCCGGGACATCTCAAGAGACCCAGTACTTC; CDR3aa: CAIAPGTSQETQYF
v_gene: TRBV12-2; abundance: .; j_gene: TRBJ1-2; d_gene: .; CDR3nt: TGTGCAAGTCGGGGCAGGGGGCAGGAGTATGGCTACACCTTC; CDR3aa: CASRGRGQEYGYTF
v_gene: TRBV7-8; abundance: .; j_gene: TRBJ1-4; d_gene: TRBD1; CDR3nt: TGTGCCAGCAGCTTCCCTGGGACAGGGAGGGGTGAAAAACTGTTTTTT; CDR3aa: CASSFPGTGRGEKLFF
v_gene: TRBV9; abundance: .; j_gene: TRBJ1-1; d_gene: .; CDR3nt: TGTGCCAGCAGTTCAAGGGGGAACACTGAAGCTTTCTTT; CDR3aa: CASSSRGNTEAFF
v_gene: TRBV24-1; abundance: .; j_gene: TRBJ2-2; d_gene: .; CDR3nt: TGTGCCACCATCAATATGGGGGCGCTTCACGGGGAGCTGTTTTTT; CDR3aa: CATINMGALHGELFF
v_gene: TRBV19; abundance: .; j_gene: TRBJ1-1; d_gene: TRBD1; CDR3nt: TGTGCCAGTAGTATAGGACAGGGATCGGTGAACACTGAAGCTTTCTTT; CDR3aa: CASSIGQGSVNTEAFF
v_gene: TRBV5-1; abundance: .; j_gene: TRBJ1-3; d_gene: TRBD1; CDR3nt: TGCGCCAGCAGCTTGGAGGGACAGCGAAGAAACACCATATATTTT; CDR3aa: CASSLEGQRRNTIYF
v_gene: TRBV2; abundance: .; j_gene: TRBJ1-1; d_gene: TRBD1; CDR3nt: TGTGCCAGCAGTTTCGGACAGGGGTCGTTCACTGAAGCTTTCTTT; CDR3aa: CASSFGQGSFTEAFF